The source of this T cell receptor (beta chain) is a study of post-analysis software for immune sequencing data. Germline loops: CDR1 MDHEN, CDR2 SYDVKM. The CDR3 has 15 residues. The TCR beta cDNA libraries carried unique molecular identifiers. TCRdb recomputed calls from the PCR reads with MiXCR, one row per CDR3 protein. In the table there are roughly 430,000 distinct CDR3 sequences, 39% of which are singletons. Overall study results and limits: A handful of TRBV segments were significantly more frequent in patients than in controls. TRBV5-6, TRBV5-1 and TRBV20-1 were among these segments.

About this clonotype itself: Its antigen is undetermined.

This rearrangement joins TRBV28 to TRBJ2-7; TRBD1 is a possible D gene (6 bases). The end of the DNA fits TRBJ2-5 better, so the J call may be wrong. Source material: blood. This TCR was recovered from a girl under 10 years old with multiple sclerosis. CDR3 sequence reads: CASSSRQVIRATQYF. The CDR3 DNA is TGTGCCAGCAGTTCCCGACAGGTTATAAGAGCGACCCAGTACTTC.